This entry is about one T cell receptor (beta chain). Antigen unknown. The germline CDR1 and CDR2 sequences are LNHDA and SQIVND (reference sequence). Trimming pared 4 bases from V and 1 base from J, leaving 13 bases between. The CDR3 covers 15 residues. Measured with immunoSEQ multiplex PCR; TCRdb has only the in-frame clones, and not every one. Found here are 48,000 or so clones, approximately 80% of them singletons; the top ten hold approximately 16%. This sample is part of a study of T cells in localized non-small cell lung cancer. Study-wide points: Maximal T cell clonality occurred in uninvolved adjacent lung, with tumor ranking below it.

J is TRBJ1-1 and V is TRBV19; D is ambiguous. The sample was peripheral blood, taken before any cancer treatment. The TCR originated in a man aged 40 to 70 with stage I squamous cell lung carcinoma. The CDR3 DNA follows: TGTGCCAGTAGTAGACGATTGGTCGGGAACACTGAAGCTTTCTTT. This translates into CASSRRLVGNTEAFF.